This T cell receptor beta chain originates from a study of cytomegalovirus exposure and HLA in healthy donors. Study-wide points: Fewer N-insertions than the roughly 670-donor mean were reportedly shown by an Asian-associated ancestry cluster in a later analysis. In a later analysis, HLA-associated beta chains showed higher expansion and lower generation probabilities than comparable chains. Only CMV serostatus was available as immune exposure information.

This PCR relied on a set of 60 Vbeta primers and 13 Jbeta primers. Using immunoSEQ multiplex PCR, the repertoire was profiled, and TCRdb retains in-frame clones only, with some absent. The table records roughly 160,000 clones, approximately 84% of them present only once. The V gene end was trimmed by 5 bases and the J gene end by 5 bases; junction bases not matched to a gene: 7. The CDR3 covers 14 residues. Germline CDR1 is MGHDK and CDR2 is SYGVNS. This clone was seen a handful of times. Antigen unknown. The chain has TRBV25-1 and TRBJ1-1, with 8 bases lining up with TRBD1. This clonotype was sampled from a boy aged 2 to 10 in good health and CMV-seronegative. Sequencing was done on a sample of PBMCs. CDR3 nucleotides: TGTGCCAGCAGTATTCAGGGGGCTGGGACTGAAGCTTTCTTT. This encodes CASSIQGAGTEAFF.